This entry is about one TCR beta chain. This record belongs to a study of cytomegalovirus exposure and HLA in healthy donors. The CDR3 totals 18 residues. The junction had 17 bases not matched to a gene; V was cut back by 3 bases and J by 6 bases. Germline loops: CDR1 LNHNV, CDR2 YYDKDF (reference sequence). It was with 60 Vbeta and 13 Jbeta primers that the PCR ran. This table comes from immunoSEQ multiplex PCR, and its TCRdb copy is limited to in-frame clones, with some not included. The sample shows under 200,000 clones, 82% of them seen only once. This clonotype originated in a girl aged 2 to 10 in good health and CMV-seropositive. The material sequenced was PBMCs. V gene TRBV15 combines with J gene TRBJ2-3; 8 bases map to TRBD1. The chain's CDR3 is CATSRGVGQGGHADTQYF. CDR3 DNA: TGTGCCACCAGCAGGGGGGTTGGACAGGGAGGTCACGCGGATACGCAGTATTTT.